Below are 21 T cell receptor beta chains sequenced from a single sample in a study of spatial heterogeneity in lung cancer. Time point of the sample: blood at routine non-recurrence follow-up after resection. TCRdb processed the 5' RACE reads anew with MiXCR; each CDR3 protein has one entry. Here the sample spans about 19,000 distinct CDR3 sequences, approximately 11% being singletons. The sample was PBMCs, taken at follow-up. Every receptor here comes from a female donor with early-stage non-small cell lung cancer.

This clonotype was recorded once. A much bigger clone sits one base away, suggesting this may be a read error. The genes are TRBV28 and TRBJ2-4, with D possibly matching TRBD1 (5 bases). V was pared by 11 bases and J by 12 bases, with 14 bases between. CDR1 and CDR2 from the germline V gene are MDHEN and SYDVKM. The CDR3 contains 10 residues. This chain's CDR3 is CAEGVDNQYF. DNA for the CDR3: TGTGCCGAAGGGGTGGACAATCAGTACTTC.

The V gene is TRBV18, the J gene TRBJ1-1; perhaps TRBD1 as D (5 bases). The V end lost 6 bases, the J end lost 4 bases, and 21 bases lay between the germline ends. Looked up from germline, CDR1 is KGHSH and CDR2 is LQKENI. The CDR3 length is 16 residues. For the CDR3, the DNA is TGTGCCAGCTCCCCCCCCCGCGGGGGAATAGGCACTGAAGCTTTCTTT. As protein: CASSPPRGGIGTEAFF.

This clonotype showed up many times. The CDR3 DNA sequence: TGTGCCAGCAGTTACAGGGTTCTCGGCACTGAAGCTTTCTTT. Translating gives CASSYRVLGTEAFF. The chain carries TRBV6-5 and TRBJ1-1, with no clear D. The CDR3 is 14 residues long. Germline V CDR1 and CDR2: MNHEY, SVGAGI. V was trimmed by 2 bases and J by 4 bases, leaving 11 bases between them.

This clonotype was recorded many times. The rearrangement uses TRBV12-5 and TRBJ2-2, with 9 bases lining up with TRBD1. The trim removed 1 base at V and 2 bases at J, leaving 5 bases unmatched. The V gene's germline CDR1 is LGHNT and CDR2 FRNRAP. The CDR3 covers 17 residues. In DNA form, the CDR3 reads TGTGCTAGTGGTTTGGACGGGACAGGGATTAACACCGGGGAGCTGTTTTTT. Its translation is CASGLDGTGINTGELFF.

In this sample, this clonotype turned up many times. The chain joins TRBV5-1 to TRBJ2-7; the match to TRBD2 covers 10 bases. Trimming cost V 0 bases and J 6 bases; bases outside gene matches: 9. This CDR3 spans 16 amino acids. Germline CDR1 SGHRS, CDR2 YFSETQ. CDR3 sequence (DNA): TGCGCCAGCAGCTTGGTCTTAGCGGGAGGTACGGGCGAGCAGTACTTC. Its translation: CASSLVLAGGTGEQYF.

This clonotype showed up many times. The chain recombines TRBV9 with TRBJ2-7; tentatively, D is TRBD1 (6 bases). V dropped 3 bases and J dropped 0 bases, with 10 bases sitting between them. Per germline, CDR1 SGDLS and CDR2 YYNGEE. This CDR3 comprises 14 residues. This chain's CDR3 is CASSARQASYEQYF. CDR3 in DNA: TGTGCCAGCAGCGCCCGACAGGCCTCCTACGAGCAGTACTTC.

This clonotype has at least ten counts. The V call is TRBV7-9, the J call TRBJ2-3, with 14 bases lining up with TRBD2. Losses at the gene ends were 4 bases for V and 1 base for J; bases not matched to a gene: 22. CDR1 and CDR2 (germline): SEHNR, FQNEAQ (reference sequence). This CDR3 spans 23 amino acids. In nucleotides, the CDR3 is TGTGCCAGCAGCTCAAGGACAGGGGCGCCGGGACTAGCGGGAGAAAGAGGCACAGATACGCAGTATTTT. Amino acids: CASSSRTGAPGLAGERGTDTQYF.

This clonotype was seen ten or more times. CDR3 residues: CASSHQPLSSYNEQFF. In DNA form, the CDR3 reads TGCGCCAGCAGCCACCAACCGCTGAGCTCCTACAATGAGCAGTTCTTC. The chain links TRBV4-1 to TRBJ2-1, with D hard to call. Deletions cut 3 bases from V and 0 bases from J, with 12 bases between. Looked up from germline, CDR1 is MGHRA and CDR2 is YSYEKL. CDR3 length: 16 amino acids.

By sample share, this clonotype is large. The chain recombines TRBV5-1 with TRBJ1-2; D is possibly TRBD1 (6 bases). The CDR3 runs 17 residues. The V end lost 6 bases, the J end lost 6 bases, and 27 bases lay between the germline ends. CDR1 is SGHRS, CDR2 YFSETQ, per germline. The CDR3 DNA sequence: TGCGCCAGCACCCTGGAACCCTTCGCCGGGGGGCGGGATGGCTACACCTTC. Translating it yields CASTLEPFAGGRDGYTF.

For the CDR3, the DNA is TGTGCCAGCAGCCCACACAGGGGTGGAGGAGAGACCCAGTACTTC. Its translation is CASSPHRGGGETQYF. This chain joins TRBV7-9 and TRBJ2-5; 7 nucleotides agree with TRBD1. The CDR3 runs 15 residues. Trimming cost V 5 bases and J 4 bases; bases outside gene matches: 10. Looked up from germline, CDR1 is SEHNR and CDR2 is FQNEAQ (reference sequence).

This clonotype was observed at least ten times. The CDR3 protein is CASAVADSSYNEQFF. Written as DNA, the CDR3 is TGTGCCAGCGCAGTAGCGGACAGCTCCTACAATGAGCAGTTCTTC. The rearrangement joins TRBV27 to TRBJ2-1; D may correspond to TRBD1 or TRBD2 (6 bases each). Germline V gives CDR1 MNHEY, CDR2 SMNVEV (reference sequence). The V end lost 8 bases, the J end lost 0 bases, and 14 bases lay between the germline ends. CDR3 length equals 15 residues.

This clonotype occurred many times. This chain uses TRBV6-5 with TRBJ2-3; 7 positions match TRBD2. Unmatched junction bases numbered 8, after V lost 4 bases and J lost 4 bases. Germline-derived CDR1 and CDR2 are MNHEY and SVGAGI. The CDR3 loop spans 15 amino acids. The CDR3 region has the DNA TGTGCCAGCAGTTCCCCGGGACTACCGTCAGATACGCAGTATTTT. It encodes CASSSPGLPSDTQYF.

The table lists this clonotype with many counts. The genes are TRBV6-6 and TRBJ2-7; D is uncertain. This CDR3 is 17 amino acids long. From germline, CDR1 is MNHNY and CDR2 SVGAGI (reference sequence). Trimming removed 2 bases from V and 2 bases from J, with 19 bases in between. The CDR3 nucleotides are TGTGCCAGCAGTTACCTTCGGACGGCCGGTGTTACCTACGAGCAGTACTTC. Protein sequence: CASSYLRTAGVTYEQYF.

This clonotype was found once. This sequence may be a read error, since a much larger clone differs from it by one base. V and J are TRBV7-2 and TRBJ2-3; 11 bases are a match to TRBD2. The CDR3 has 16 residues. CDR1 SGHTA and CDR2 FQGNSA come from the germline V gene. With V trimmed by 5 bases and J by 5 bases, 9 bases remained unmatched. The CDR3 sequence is CASSPQSGTSGDTQYF. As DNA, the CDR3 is TGTGCCAGCAGCCCACAATCCGGGACTAGCGGAGATACGCAGTATTTT.

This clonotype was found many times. CDR3 DNA: TGTGCCAGCAGCTCGACAGGTTTCGGGAATGAAAAACTGTTTTTT. Protein: CASSSTGFGNEKLFF. The chain employs TRBV7-2 and TRBJ1-4; perhaps TRBD1 as D (6 bases). V dropped 4 bases and J dropped 5 bases, with 14 bases sitting between them. The CDR3 has 15 residues. Germline assignment: CDR1 SGHTA and CDR2 FQGNSA.

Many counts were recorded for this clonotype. The CDR3 loop is CASSLAPNDLGYTF. CDR3 DNA sequence: TGTGCCAGCAGCTTAGCCCCCAACGACCTGGGCTACACCTTC. The gene calls are TRBV7-6 and TRBJ1-2; D gene unclear. This CDR3 region has 14 residues. Germline CDR1 SGHVS, CDR2 FNYEAQ. V shed 0 bases and J shed 8 bases, with 13 bases lying between them.

The CDR3 loop is CSATGTGISYEQYF. CDR3 bases: TGCAGTGCTACGGGGACAGGGATTTCCTACGAGCAGTACTTC. The rearrangement joins TRBV20-1 to TRBJ2-7; 9 bases match TRBD1. The CDR3 loop spans 14 amino acids. Losses at the gene ends were 4 bases for V and 1 base for J; bases not matched to a gene: 5. Germline-derived CDR1 and CDR2 are DFQATT and SNEGSKA (reference sequence).

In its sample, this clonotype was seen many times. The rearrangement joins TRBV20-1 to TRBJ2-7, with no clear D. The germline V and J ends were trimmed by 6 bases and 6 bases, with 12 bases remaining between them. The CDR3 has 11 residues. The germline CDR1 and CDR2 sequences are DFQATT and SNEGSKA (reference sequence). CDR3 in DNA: TGCAGTGCAATTCGACTGGGCGAGCAGTACTTC. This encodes CSAIRLGEQYF.

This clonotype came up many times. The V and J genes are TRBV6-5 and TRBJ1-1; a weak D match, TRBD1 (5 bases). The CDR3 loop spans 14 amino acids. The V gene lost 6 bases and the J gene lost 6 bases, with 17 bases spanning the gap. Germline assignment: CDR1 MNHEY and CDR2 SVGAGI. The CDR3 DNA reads TGTGCCAGCAGAACCCTACCGCAGGGATCTGAAGCTTTCTTT. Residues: CASRTLPQGSEAFF.

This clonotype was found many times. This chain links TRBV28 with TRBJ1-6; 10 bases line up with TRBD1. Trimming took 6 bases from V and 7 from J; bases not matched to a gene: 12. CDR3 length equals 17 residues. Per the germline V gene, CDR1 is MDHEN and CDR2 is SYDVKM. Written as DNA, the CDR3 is TGTGCCAGCAGAAACCCCCGACAGGGGGCGCGGAATTCACCCCTCCACTTT. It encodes CASRNPRQGARNSPLHF.

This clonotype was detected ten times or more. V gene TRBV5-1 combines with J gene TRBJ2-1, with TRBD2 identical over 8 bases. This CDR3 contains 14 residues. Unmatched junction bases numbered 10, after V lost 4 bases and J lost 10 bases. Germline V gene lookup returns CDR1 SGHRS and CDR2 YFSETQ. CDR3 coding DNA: TGCGCCAGCAGCGGCGGGAGGAACCGGGGGGAGCAGTTCTTC. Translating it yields CASSGGRNRGEQFF.